One T cell receptor beta chain is described in this entry. These data are taken from a study of T-cell reconstitution after alpha-beta-depleted transplantation in children. TCRbeta library preparation incorporated unique molecular identifiers. Using its own MiXCR run on the PCR reads, TCRdb lists one record per CDR3 protein. The sample includes a few hundred thousand distinct CDR3 sequences, approximately 12% seen only once; the top ten take about 2.2%. The CDR3 loop spans 17 amino acids. Germline trimming cut 3 bases from V and 6 bases from J; bases unmatched to any gene: 11. Per the germline V gene, CDR1 is MDHEN and CDR2 is SYDVKM.

This sequence joins TRBV28 and TRBJ2-7; TRBD2 matches at 13 bases. Sequenced material: PBMCs, mostly from graft donor cells, taken 360 days after TCRalphabeta/CD19-depleted stem cell transplant. This clonotype was obtained from a male patient aged 10 to 17 who had a stem cell transplant for acute myeloid leukemia, so the T cells may come from the graft donor. CDR3 amino acids: CASSFSSGLAGAGEQYF. The CDR3 nucleotides read TGTGCCAGCAGTTTCTCCTCCGGACTAGCGGGAGCGGGCGAGCAGTACTTC.